The present entry profiles one TCR beta chain with its context. Its specific antigen is unknown. Base-call qualities are not available, and no considerably larger clone is one nucleotide away. This sample was included in a study of shared clonotypes between healthy human individuals (TCRdb year 2020). Study-level background: The cohort included three men and two women between 18 and 49 years of age. Per donor, three plates each were used for CD4 naive and CD4 memory, two for CD8 naive, and one for CD8 memory. The study deeply sequenced blood TCR repertoires of roughly five healthy adults to estimate repertoire size and the extent of clonotype sharing between individuals. Libraries were prepared and TCR repertoires were sequenced by different laboratories using diverse techniques, in order to increase sequencing depth and limit assay-specific biases. Between about 0.94 and 8.9 billion PBMCs per donor were obtained by leukapheresis.

V ends up 7 bases short and J 1 base short, with an unmatched junction base count of 7. CDR1 and CDR2 are read off the germline V gene as SGHAT and FQNNGV. The CDR3, cysteine through phenylalanine, is 15 amino acids long. The kept DNA is CDR3 alone, 45 bases in frame from the first base. What the work shows at the level of the full study, not this receptor alone: The small number of donors limited the genetic and exposure-history diversity represented. Incomplete sequencing was indicated by rarefaction of sorted-subset datasets, despite the large sequencing depth. Sampling was restricted to blood, and TCR repertoires in tissues likely differ from the TCR repertoires found in blood. Higher generation probabilities were observed for clonotypes shared by all four sorted-subset donors than for non-shared clonotypes. Pairwise subsampling led to the expectation that sequencing depth would affect the degree of clonotype sharing among donors. Sharing across a few donors was observed for 4.5% to 6.5% of naive CD4, over 3% of naive CD8, 2% to 2.5% of memory CD4, and around 0.44% of memory CD8 clonotypes. Larger estimated clonotype richness was generally found for naive subsets than for memory subsets.

Donors were healthy HIV-negative adults with no recently reported acute infections or vaccinations. Every donor was a Caucasian adult residing in Nashville, Tennessee, USA. CD4+ T cells were enriched through magnetic negative selection, after which naive cells were positively selected on CD45RA and the remaining negative fraction served as the memory subset. After blood collection by leukapheresis, PBMCs were isolated using Ficoll-Histopaque density gradient centrifugation and then cryopreserved in the vapor phase of liquid nitrogen. Analytical flow cytometry was used to check the purity and quantity of each magnetically sorted T cell population. From each sorted fraction, genomic DNA was isolated and quantified by UV absorbance on a Nanodrop 2000c. Using the deep immunoSEQ assay, multiplex PCR amplified TCR CDR3 regions from genomic DNA. For each cell subset, the extracted genomic DNA was distributed evenly across all wells of several immunoSEQ 96-well plates, and each plate served as one replicate. For sorted subsets, each replicate PCR was loaded with approximately 0.2 ug genomic DNA, equivalent to 30,000 to 35,000 T cell genomes. Purified libraries were quantified with a Qubit 3.0 fluorometer, sized on a Bioanalyzer 2100, and re-quantified with the KAPA Library Quantification kit. Each immunoSEQ 96-well plate was sequenced on its own single-read 150-cycle Illumina NextSeq 550 flow cell. In the original analysis: Because the immunoSEQ output held only junctional sequences and lacked quality scores, the filtering could not match the filtering applied to full-length reads. To assign V/J genes and CDR3, sequences were annotated against IMGT germline references using PyIR, a Python wrapper for IgBLAST v1.9. Any read was removed if the V/J assignment was weak (E-value above 1e-6), the CDR3 was missing, or the read contained stop codons, out-of-frame junctions, or ambiguous translated residues. V3J clonotypes were defined as sequences sharing the same inferred V gene, J gene, and CDR3 amino acid sequence. To compute the percentage overlap between repertoires, the number of shared unique clonotypes was divided by the size of the smaller repertoire. Three approaches were used to assess repertoire richness: RTK rarefaction, the Chao1 estimator, and Recon v2.1 estimates of unobserved clonotypes. OLGA was used to compute generation probabilities for all TCRbeta clonotypes that the gDNA method yielded from a handful of donors. TCRdb provides this immuneACCESS table in a form limited to in-frame rearrangements. Some clones are lacking; in checked studies, under half of them reflect an unresolved V gene, and why the rest are absent is not known. That table supplies the V and J calls and clone size; D and trimming were determined from the DNA. This sample gives about 1.1 million clones in total; roughly 80% of them show up just once. The ten largest clonotypes hold almost 0.9% of the sample.

This chain joins TRBV11-2 to TRBJ1-3, and TRBD1 matches 7 of the central bases. Sequencing was done on a sample of memory CD4+ T cells from PBMCs. The sample's cell subset or site, from its label and the paper: CD45RA-negative fraction. The source of this sequence is a man aged 18-30 years in good health. Some clones in this sample may be carry-over from other donors' samples. The DNA sequence follows: TGTGCCAGCACCCCCTTGACAGGGTCTGGAAACACCATATATTTT. Its protein reads: CASTPLTGSGNTIYF.